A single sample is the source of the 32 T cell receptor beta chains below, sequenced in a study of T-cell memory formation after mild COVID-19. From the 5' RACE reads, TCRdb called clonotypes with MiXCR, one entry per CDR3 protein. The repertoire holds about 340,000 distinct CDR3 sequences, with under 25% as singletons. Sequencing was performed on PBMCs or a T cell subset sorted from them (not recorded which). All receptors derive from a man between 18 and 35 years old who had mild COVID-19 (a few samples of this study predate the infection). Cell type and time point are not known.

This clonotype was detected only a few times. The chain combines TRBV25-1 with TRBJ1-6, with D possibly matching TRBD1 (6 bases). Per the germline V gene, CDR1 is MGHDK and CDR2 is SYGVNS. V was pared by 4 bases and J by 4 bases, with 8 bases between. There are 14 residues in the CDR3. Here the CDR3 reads CASSVQGYNSPLHF. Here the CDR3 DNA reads TGTGCCAGCAGTGTACAGGGTTATAATTCACCCCTCCACTTT.

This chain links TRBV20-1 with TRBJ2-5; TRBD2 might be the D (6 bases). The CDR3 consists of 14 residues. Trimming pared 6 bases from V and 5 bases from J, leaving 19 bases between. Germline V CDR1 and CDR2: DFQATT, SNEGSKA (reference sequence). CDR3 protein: CSASSGTPQETQYF. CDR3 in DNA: TGCAGTGCATCGTCCGGGACTCCTCAGGAGACCCAGTACTTC.

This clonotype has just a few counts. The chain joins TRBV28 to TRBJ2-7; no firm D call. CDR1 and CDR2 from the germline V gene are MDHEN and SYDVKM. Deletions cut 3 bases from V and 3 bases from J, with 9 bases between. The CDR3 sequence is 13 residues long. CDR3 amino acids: CASSLPRSYEQYV. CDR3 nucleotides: TGTGCCAGCAGTTTGCCTAGGAGCTACGAGCAGTACGTC.

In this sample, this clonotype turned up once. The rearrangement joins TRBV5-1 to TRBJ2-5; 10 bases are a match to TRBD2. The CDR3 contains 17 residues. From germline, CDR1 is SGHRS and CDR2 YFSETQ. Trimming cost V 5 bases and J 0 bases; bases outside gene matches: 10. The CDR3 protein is CASRLPTSGVHQETQYF. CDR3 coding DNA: TGCGCCAGCAGGCTTCCTACTAGCGGGGTCCACCAAGAGACCCAGTACTTC.

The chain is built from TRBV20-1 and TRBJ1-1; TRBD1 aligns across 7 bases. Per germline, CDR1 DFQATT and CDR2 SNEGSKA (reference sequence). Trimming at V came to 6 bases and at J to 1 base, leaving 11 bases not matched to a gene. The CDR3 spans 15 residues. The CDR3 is CSAGTVNLPNTEAFF. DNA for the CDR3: TGCAGTGCCGGGACAGTAAATCTCCCGAACACTGAAGCTTTCTTT.

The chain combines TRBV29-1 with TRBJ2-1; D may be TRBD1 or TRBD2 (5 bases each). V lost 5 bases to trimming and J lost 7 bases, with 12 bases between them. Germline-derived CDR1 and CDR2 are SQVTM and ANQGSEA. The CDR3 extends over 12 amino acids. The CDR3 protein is CSVRAGGNEQFF. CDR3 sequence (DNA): TGCAGCGTTAGGGCTGGGGGAAATGAGCAGTTCTTC.

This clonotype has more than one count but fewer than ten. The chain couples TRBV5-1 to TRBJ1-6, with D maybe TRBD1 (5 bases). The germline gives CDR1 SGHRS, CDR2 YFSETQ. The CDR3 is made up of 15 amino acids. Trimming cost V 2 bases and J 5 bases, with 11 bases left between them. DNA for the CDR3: TGCGCCAGCAGCTTTGGGGACGTGGATAATTCACCCCTCCACTTT. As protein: CASSFGDVDNSPLHF.

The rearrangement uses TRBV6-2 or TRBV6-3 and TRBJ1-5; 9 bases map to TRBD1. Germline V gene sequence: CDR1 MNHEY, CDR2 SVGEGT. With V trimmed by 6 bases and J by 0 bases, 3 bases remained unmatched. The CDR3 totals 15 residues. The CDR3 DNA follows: TGTGCCAGCAGAAGGGACAGGGCTAGCAATCAGCCCCAGCATTTT. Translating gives CASRRDRASNQPQHF.

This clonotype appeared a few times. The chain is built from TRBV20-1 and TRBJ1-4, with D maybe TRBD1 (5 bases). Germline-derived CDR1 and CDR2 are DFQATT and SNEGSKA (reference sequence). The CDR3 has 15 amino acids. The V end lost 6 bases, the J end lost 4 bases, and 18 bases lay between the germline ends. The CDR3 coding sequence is TGCAGTGCCTTCGCCCTTACAGGCCGTAATGAAAAACTGTTTTTT. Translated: CSAFALTGRNEKLFF.

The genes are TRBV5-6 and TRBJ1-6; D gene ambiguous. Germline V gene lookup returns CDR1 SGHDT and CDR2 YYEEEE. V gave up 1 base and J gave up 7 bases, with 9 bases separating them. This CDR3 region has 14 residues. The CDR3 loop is CASSLTQENSPLHF. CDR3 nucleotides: TGTGCCAGCAGCTTGACCCAGGAAAATTCACCCCTCCACTTT.

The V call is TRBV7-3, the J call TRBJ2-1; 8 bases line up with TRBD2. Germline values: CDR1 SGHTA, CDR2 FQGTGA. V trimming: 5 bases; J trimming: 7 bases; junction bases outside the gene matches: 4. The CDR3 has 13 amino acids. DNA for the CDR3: TGTGCCAGCAGCCCGGGGGGGCGGAATGAGCAGTTCTTC. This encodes CASSPGGRNEQFF.

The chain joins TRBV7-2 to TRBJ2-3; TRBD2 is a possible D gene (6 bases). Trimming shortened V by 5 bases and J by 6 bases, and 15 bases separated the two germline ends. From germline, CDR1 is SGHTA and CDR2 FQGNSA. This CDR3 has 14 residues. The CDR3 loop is CASSPSGFYDTQYF. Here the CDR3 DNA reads TGTGCCAGCAGCCCAAGCGGGTTCTACGATACGCAGTATTTT.

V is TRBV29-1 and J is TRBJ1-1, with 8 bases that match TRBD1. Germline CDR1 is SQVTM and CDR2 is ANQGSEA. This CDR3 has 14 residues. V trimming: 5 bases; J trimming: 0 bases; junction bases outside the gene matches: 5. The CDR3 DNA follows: TGCAGCGTTCGACAGGGGCAACTGAACACTGAAGCTTTCTTT. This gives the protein CSVRQGQLNTEAFF.

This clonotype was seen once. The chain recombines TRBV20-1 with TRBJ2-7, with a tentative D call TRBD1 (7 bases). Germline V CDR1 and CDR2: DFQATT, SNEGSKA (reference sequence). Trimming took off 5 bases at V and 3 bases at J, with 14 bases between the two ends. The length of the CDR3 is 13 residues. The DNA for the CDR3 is TGCAGTGCTGGAGGGACAGTGGGCTACGAGCAGTACGTC. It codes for CSAGGTVGYEQYV.

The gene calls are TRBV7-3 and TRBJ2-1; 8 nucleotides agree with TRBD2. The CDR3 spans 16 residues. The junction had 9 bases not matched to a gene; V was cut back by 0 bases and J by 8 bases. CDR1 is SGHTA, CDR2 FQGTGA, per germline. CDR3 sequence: CASSLTGAGASDEQFF. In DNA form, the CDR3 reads TGTGCCAGCAGCTTAACGGGAGCGGGGGCCAGCGATGAGCAGTTCTTC.

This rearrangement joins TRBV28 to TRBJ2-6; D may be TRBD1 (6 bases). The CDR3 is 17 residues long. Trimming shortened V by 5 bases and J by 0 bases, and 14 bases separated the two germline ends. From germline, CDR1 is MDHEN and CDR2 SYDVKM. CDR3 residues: CASSLTGFASGANVLTF. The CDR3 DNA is TGTGCCAGCAGTCTGACAGGATTTGCCTCTGGGGCCAACGTCCTGACTTTC. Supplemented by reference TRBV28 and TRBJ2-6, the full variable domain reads DVKVTQSSRYLVKRTGEKVFLECVQDMDHENMFWYRQDPGLGLRLIYFSYDVKMKEKGDIPEGYSVSREKKERFSLILESASTNQTSMYLCASSLTGFASGANVLTFGAGSRLTVL.

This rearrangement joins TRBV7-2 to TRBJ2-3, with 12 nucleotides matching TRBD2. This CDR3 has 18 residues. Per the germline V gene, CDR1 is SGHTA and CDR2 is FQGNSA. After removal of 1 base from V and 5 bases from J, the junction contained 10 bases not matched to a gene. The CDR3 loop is CASSLGASGGAGGDTQYF. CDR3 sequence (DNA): TGTGCCAGCAGCTTAGGGGCTAGCGGGGGGGCCGGGGGAGATACGCAGTATTTT.

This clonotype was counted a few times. CDR3 coding DNA: TGCGCCAGCAGCCAAGCAAGTGTTAAGGACTACGAGCAGTACTTC. Amino acid sequence: CASSQASVKDYEQYF. The gene calls are TRBV4-1 and TRBJ2-7; D gene unclear. Germline CDR1 MGHRA, CDR2 YSYEKL. This CDR3 comprises 15 residues. The V end was cut by 1 base, the J end by 3 bases, with 13 bases between.

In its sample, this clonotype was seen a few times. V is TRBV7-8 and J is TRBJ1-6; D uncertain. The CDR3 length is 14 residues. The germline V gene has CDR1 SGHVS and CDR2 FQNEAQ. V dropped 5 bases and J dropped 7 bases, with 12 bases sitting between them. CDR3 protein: CASSPRTGNSPLHF. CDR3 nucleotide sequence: TGTGCCAGCAGCCCGCGGACGGGAAATTCACCCCTCCACTTT.

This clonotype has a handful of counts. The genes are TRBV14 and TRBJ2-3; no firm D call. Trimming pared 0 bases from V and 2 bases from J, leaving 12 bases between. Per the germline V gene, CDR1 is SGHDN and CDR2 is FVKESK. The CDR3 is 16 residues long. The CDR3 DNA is TGTGCCAGCAGCCAAGATCTGGCAGCTACCACAGATACGCAGTATTTT. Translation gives CASSQDLAATTDTQYF. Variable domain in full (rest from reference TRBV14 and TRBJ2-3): EAGVTQFPSHSVIEKGQTVTLRCDPISGHDNLYWYRRVMGKEIKFLLHFVKESKQDESGMPNNRFLAERTGGTYSTLKVQPAELEDSGVYFCASSQDLAATTDTQYFGPGTRLTVL.

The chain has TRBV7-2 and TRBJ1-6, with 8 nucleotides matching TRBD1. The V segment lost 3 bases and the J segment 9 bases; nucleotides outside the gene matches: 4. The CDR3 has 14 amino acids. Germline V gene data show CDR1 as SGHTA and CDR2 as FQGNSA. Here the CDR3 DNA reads TGTGCCAGCAGCTTCCGGGACAGGACTTCACCCCTCCACTTT. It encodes CASSFRDRTSPLHF. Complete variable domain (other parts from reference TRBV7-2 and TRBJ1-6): GAGVSQSPSNKVTEKGKDVELRCDPISGHTALYWYRQSLGQGLEFLIYFQGNSAPDKSGLPSDRFSAERTGGSVSTLTIQRTQQEDSAVYLCASSFRDRTSPLHFGNGTRLTVT.

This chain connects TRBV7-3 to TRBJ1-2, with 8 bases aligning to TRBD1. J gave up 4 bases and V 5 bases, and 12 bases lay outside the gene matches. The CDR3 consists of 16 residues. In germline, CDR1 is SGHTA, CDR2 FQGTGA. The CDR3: CASSTRRTGNSYGYTF. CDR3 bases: TGTGCCAGCAGCACCCGTAGGACAGGGAACAGCTATGGCTACACCTTC.

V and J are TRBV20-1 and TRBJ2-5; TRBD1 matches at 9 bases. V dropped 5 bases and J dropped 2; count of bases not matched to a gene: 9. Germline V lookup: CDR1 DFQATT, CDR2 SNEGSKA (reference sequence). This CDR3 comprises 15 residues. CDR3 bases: TGCAGTGCTGGAAACCCGGACAGGGGTCAAGAGACCCAGTACTTC. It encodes CSAGNPDRGQETQYF.

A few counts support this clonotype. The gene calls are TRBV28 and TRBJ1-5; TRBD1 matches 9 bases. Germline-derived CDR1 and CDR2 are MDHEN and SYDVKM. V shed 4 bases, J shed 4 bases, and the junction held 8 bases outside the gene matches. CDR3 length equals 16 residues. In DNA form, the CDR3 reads TGTGCCAGCAGTTCCTCGACAGGGGGAGGGAATCAGCCCCAGCATTTT. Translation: CASSSSTGGGNQPQHF.

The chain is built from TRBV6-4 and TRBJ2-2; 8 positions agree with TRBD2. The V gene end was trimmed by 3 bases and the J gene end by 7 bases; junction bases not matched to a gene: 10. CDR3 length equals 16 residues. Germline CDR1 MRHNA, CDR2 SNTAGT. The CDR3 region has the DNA TGTGCCAGCAGTGAAGCAGCGGGGGAATCTTACGGGGAGCTGTTTTTT. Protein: CASSEAAGESYGELFF.

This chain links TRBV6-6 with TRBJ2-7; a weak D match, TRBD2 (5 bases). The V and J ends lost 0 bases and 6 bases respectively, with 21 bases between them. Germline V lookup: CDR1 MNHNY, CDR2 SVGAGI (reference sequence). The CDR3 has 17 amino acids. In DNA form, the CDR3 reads TGTGCCAGCAGTTACTCGATTCGAGGGTCGGGTGGGCTCGAGCAGTACGTC. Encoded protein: CASSYSIRGSGGLEQYV.

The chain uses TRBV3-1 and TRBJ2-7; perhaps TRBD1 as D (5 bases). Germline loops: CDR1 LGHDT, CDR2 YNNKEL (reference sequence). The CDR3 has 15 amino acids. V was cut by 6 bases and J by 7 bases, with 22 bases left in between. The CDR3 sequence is CASRTPGPGVREQYV. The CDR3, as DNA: TGTGCCAGCAGAACCCCAGGGCCAGGCGTGAGGGAGCAGTACGTC.

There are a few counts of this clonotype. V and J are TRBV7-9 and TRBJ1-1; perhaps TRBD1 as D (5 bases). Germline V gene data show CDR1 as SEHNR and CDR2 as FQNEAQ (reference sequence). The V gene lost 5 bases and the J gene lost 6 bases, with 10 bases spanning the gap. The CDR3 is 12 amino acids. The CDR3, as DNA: TGTGCCAGCAGCCTTTACAGGTCTGAAGCTTTCTTT. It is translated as CASSLYRSEAFF.

CDR3 nucleotides: TGTGCCAGCAGTCTTGACCGGGTCTGGGGTACTGAAGCTTTCTTT. It translates to CASSLDRVWGTEAFF. The V call is TRBV12-3 or TRBV12-4, the J call TRBJ1-1; D is uncertain. The V and J ends lost 5 bases and 5 bases respectively, with 18 bases between them. CDR3 length: 15 amino acids.

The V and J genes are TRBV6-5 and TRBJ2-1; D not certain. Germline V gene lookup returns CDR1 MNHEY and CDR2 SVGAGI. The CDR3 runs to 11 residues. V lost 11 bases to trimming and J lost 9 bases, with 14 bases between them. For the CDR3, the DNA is TGTGCCGTCGGTGGTCGGAGTGAGCAGTTCTTC. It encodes CAVGGRSEQFF.

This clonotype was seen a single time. This CDR3 reads CASSGTGPNYGYTF. In DNA form, the CDR3 reads TGTGCCAGCTCCGGGACAGGTCCTAACTATGGCTACACCTTC. The V and J genes are TRBV28 and TRBJ1-2, with 8 nucleotides matching TRBD1. This CDR3 comprises 14 residues. Trimming at V came to 8 bases and at J to 0 bases, leaving 5 bases not matched to a gene. Per germline, CDR1 MDHEN and CDR2 SYDVKM.

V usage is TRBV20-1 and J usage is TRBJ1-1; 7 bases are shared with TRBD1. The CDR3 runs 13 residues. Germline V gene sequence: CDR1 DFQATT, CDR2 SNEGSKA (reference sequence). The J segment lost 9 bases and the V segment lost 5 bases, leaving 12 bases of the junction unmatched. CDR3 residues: CSARLTTGVKAFF. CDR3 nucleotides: TGCAGTGCTCGTCTGACTACAGGGGTGAAAGCTTTCTTT.